This TCR beta chain was identified in a study of T-cell memory formation after mild COVID-19. Study-level results: Day 15 to 85 contracting clones showed balanced CD4/CD8; later expanders leaned CD4+. CD8+ contracting clones occupied EMRA, while CD4+ ones occupied mainly CM and EM.

TCRdb analysed the 5' RACE reads with MiXCR anew, one entry per CDR3 protein. Of 300,000 to 400,000 distinct CDR3 sequences listed, 28% are singletons. This clonotype was observed a handful of times. Its specificity is not known. Germline V gene lookup returns CDR1 SGHNT and CDR2 YENEEA. This CDR3 has 16 amino acids. V was pared by 1 base and J by 4 bases, with 10 bases of the junction left unmatched. The clonotype comes from an adult woman who had mild COVID-19 (a few samples of this study predate the infection). Cell type and time point are not known. Sequencing was done on a sample of PBMCs or a T cell subset sorted from them (not recorded which). The V and J genes are TRBV11-3 and TRBJ2-7; 7 bases are shared with TRBD2. The chain's CDR3 is CASSLGFGGRRYEQYF. In DNA form, the CDR3 reads TGTGCCAGCAGCTTAGGATTTGGCGGGAGAAGATACGAGCAGTACTTC.